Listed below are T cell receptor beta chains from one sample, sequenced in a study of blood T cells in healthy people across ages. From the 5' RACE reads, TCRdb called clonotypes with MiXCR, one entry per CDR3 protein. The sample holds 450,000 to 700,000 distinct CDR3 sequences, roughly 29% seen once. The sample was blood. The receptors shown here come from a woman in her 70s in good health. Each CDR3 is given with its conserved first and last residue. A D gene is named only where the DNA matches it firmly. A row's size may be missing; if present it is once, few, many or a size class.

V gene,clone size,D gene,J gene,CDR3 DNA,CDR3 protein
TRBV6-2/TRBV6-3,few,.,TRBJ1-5,TGTGCCAGCAGTTACCGGGGAGGGACCCAGCATTTT,CASSYRGGTQHF
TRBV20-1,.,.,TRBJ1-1,TGCAGCGCGGCCTCGGATACGAACACTGAAGCTTTCTTT,CSAASDTNTEAFF
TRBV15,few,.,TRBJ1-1,TGTGCCACCAGCAGAGAGCTCGGTGGGGCCGGTGAAGCTTTCTTT,CATSRELGGAGEAFF
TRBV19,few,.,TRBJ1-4,TGTGCCAGTAGTATCCTCGCCGGGACGCCTAATGAAAAACTGTTTTTT,CASSILAGTPNEKLFF
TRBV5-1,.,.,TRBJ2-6,TGCGCCAGCAGTTTAGCTAGTGCCGGGGCCAACGTCCTGACTTTC,CASSLASAGANVLTF
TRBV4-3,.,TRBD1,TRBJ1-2,TGCGCCAGCAGCCAAGATGGAGGGGGCGAATATGGCTACACCTTC,CASSQDGGGEYGYTF
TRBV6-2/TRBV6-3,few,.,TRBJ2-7,TGTGCCAGCAGTTACCAGCGGGCCTACGAGCAGTACTTC,CASSYQRAYEQYF
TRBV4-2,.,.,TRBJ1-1,TGTGCCAGCAGCCAAGAGAGGGTGAACACTGAAGCTTTCTTT,CASSQERVNTEAFF
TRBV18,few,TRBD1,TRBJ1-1,TGTGCCAGCTCACCCCTAGGACAGGACCCCATGGGAGCTTTCTTT,CASSPLGQDPMGAFF
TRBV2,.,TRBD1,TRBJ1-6,TGTGCCAGCAGGGGCCAGGGGGTAAATTCACCCCTCCACTTT,CASRGQGVNSPLHF
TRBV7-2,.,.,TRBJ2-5,TGTGCCAGCACCTGGGCGGGGCCAGGGACCCAGTACTTC,CASTWAGPGTQYF
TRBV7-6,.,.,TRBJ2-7,TGTGCCAGCAGCCCACTACGGCGCTACGAGCAGTACTTC,CASSPLRRYEQYF
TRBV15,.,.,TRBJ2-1,TGTGCCACCAGCAGTGACCCTTACAATGAGCAGTTCTTC,CATSSDPYNEQFF
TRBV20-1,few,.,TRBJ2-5,TGCAGTGCTAGGGGGGGAAAGACCCAGTACTTC,CSARGGKTQYF
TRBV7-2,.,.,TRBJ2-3,TGTGCCAGCAGCCGATCGGGCGGCACAGATACGCAGTATTTT,CASSRSGGTDTQYF
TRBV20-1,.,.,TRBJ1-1,TGCAGTGCTCCTCTTTCATGGGGTCACACTGAAGCTTTCTTT,CSAPLSWGHTEAFF
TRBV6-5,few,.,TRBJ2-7,TGTGCCAGCAGTCGCGGGGAGAGGGGAGACTACGAGCAGTACTTC,CASSRGERGDYEQYF